The 13 T cell receptor beta chains below were found in one sample sequenced in a study of regulatory T cells in long-lasting Graves disease. This sample's time point: persistent/refractory GD, antithyroid drugs over 5 years with positive TRAb. The TCR library was made from RNA that had been extracted from PBMCs in TRIzol. Sequencing libraries for TCR beta were prepared with iRepertoire HTBI primers and Arm-PCR of CDR3 regions. A single record per CDR3 protein comes from TCRdb applying MiXCR to the multiplex PCR reads. The sample has roughly 300,000 distinct CDR3 sequences, around a fifth seen once. The input for sequencing was peripheral blood mononuclear cells (PBMCs), taken when the disease was refractory, from a patient treated with antithyroid drugs. All receptors come from a female donor with Graves disease.

The chain joins TRBV5-5 to TRBJ1-2, with D perhaps matching TRBD1 (6 bases). V lost 2 bases and J 3 bases, leaving 17 bases between the germline ends. CDR3 length: 16 residues. Per the germline V gene, CDR1 is SGHKS and CDR2 is YYEKEE (reference sequence). As DNA, the CDR3 is TGTGCCAGCAGCTTAACCTGGACGGGGGCCGACTATGGCTACACCTTC. Translation gives CASSLTWTGADYGYTF.

This clonotype has ten or more counts. This sequence joins TRBV5-5 and TRBJ2-5; 14 nucleotides agree with TRBD2. The CDR3 loop spans 16 amino acids. Losses at the gene ends were 3 bases for V and 2 bases for J; bases not matched to a gene: 3. Germline assignment: CDR1 SGHKS and CDR2 YYEKEE (reference sequence). CDR3 sequence (DNA): TGTGCCAGCAGCTCCGGGACTAGCGGGAGTCAAGAGACCCAGTACTTC. It is translated as CASSSGTSGSQETQYF.

This clonotype appeared many times. The chain couples TRBV28 to TRBJ2-4, with D perhaps matching TRBD1 or TRBD2 (5 bases each). This CDR3 contains 12 residues. Germline values: CDR1 MDHEN, CDR2 SYDVKM. Deletions cut 8 bases from V and 5 bases from J, with 10 bases between. The CDR3, as DNA: TGTGCCAGCGGGGACCAAGAAAACATTCAGTACTTC. Its protein product is CASGDQENIQYF.

This chain joins TRBV20-1 and TRBJ1-1; D is unresolved. Germline lookup yields CDR1 DFQATT and CDR2 SNEGSKA (reference sequence). V was clipped by 5 bases and J by 11 bases, with 18 bases between them. This CDR3 is 12 amino acids long. CDR3 DNA: TGCAGTGCTCCGAAGTCCTCAGGAAGGGCTTTCTTT. It codes for CSAPKSSGRAFF.

V usage is TRBV29-1 and J usage is TRBJ2-5; D uncertain. Trimming took 1 base from V and 0 from J, leaving 9 bases between them. Germline assignment: CDR1 SQVTM and CDR2 ANQGSEA. This CDR3 comprises 14 residues. The chain's CDR3 is CSVEVQDNQETQYF. As DNA, the CDR3 is TGCAGCGTTGAAGTCCAGGATAACCAAGAGACCCAGTACTTC.

This clonotype was seen more than once but under ten times. The chain links TRBV6-1 to TRBJ2-7; 8 nucleotides line up with TRBD2. V shed 11 bases and J 2 bases; nucleotides not matched to a gene: 11. Germline CDR1 and CDR2: MNHNS and SASEGT. The CDR3 contains 14 residues. The CDR3 loop is CAGPGGLAAYEQYF. In DNA form, the CDR3 reads TGTGCCGGACCGGGGGGGCTAGCTGCCTACGAGCAGTACTTC.

This sequence joins TRBV10-3 and TRBJ2-5; D remains unclear. V shed 3 bases and J shed 6 bases, with 17 bases lying between them. This CDR3 spans 15 amino acids. Germline loops: CDR1 ENHRY, CDR2 SYGVKD. The CDR3 sequence is CAISEPPASSQTQYF. In DNA form, the CDR3 reads TGTGCCATCAGTGAACCGCCGGCTAGTAGCCAGACCCAGTACTTC.

This clonotype showed up just a few times. This sequence joins TRBV28 and TRBJ2-5; D is unresolved. This CDR3 has 12 residues. Looked up from germline, CDR1 is MDHEN and CDR2 is SYDVKM. V was shortened by 6 bases and J by 5 bases, with 10 bases between the two germline ends. DNA for the CDR3: TGTGCCAGCAGCAAAGGGCCTGAGACCCAGTACTTC. Protein: CASSKGPETQYF.

There are many counts of this clonotype. CDR3 sequence: CSARDQGRFTEAFF. CDR3 coding DNA: TGCAGTGCTAGAGATCAGGGCAGGTTTACTGAAGCTTTCTTT. The rearrangement uses TRBV20-1 and TRBJ1-1, with TRBD1 as a possible D gene (5 bases). Germline V gene lookup returns CDR1 DFQATT and CDR2 SNEGSKA (reference sequence). This CDR3 has 14 amino acids. The V end was cut by 0 bases, the J end by 5 bases, with 13 bases between.

Only a few counts were recorded for this clonotype. The chain uses TRBV5-5 and TRBJ2-7, with D perhaps TRBD1 or TRBD2 (5 bases each). V lost 3 bases, J lost 3 bases, and 16 bases lay in between. The CDR3 consists of 15 residues. Germline CDR1 is SGHKS and CDR2 is YYEKEE (reference sequence). Here the CDR3 DNA reads TGTGCCAGCAGCTCCTCCGGGACGATAGGCTACGAGCAGTACTTC. This translates into CASSSSGTIGYEQYF.

This chain joins TRBV27 and TRBJ2-3, with D perhaps matching TRBD1 or TRBD2 (5 bases each). The CDR3 has 14 amino acids. Germline loops: CDR1 MNHEY, CDR2 SMNVEV (reference sequence). V lost 7 bases, J lost 2 bases, and 13 bases lay in between. The CDR3 loop is CASNSGTLTDTQYF. The CDR3 coding sequence is TGTGCCAGCAACTCAGGGACCCTCACAGATACGCAGTATTTT.

This clonotype was found a few times. CDR3 loop: CASSAPLAGGPQETQYF. CDR3 in DNA: TGTGCCAGCAGCGCGCCCCTAGCGGGAGGGCCCCAAGAGACCCAGTACTTC. This chain joins TRBV9 and TRBJ2-5, with TRBD2 identical over 12 bases. The CDR3 runs 17 residues. Trimming removed 3 bases from V and 1 base from J; junction bases left unmatched: 7. The germline V gene has CDR1 SGDLS and CDR2 YYNGEE. The full variable domain, its missing parts supplied by reference TRBV9 and TRBJ2-5, is DSGVTQTPKHLITATGQRVTLRCSPRSGDLSVYWYQQSLDQGLQFLIQYYNGEERAKGNILERFSAQQFPDLHSELNLSSLELGDSALYFCASSAPLAGGPQETQYFGPGTRLLVL.

This chain connects TRBV5-1 to TRBJ1-1; 7 bases match TRBD1. This CDR3 contains 13 residues. Germline lookup yields CDR1 SGHRS and CDR2 YFSETQ. Losses at the gene ends were 3 bases for V and 8 bases for J; bases not matched to a gene: 7. The CDR3 region is CASSSSRGNEAFF. CDR3 sequence (DNA): TGCGCCAGCAGCTCATCCAGGGGGAACGAAGCTTTCTTT.